The TCR beta chain described here comes from a study of blood T cells in healthy people across ages. With V trimmed by 6 bases and J by 2 bases, 1 base remained unmatched. This CDR3 has 14 amino acids. Germline V lookup: CDR1 MNHNY, CDR2 SVGAGI (reference sequence). The study isolated at least 6.5 million PBMCs from each sample. Using a J-beta primer mix together with a sample-barcoded 5' primer, a second PCR was run for roughly 7 to 11 cycles. TCRdb analysed the 5' RACE reads with MiXCR anew, one entry per CDR3 protein. The sample holds roughly 800,000 distinct CDR3 sequences, around 25% seen once. This sample was also put to use in a study of T cells of mothers and their children.

The genes are TRBV6-6 and TRBJ2-2; 9 bases align to TRBD1. This receptor was taken from a boy between 10 and 17 years old in good health. The sample taken for sequencing was blood. DNA of the CDR3: TGTGCCAGCAGGGACAGGGGTAACACCGGGGAGCTGTTTTTT. This sequence encodes CASRDRGNTGELFF.